The 2 T cell receptor beta chains reported below all come from one sample, sequenced in a study of cytomegalovirus exposure and HLA in healthy donors. Primers: 60 Vbeta forward and 13 Jbeta reverse. Clones were sequenced by immunoSEQ multiplex PCR, and TCRdb holds only the in-frame ones, with some missing. This listing includes about 74,000 clones. Sequenced sample: PBMCs. These receptors all come from a female donor in good health and CMV-seropositive.

This chain uses TRBV18 with TRBJ2-7; D not certain. Germline V CDR1 and CDR2: KGHSH, LQKENI. Trimming stripped 0 bases from V and 0 bases from J, with 9 bases between. This CDR3 is built from 15 residues. DNA for the CDR3: TGTGCCAGCTCACCACCCCCCGCGAGCTCCTACGAGCAGTACTTC. Amino acid sequence: CASSPPPASSYEQYF.

This sequence joins TRBV6-6 and TRBJ1-5; 7 positions agree with TRBD1. The CDR3 is made up of 16 amino acids. From germline, CDR1 is MNHNY and CDR2 SVGAGI (reference sequence). V was clipped by 8 bases and J by 4 bases; unmatched bases: 14. CDR3 sequence (DNA): TGTGCCAGCTGTAACATTAGACAGGGCGGAAATCAGCCCCAGCATTTT. Residues: CASCNIRQGGNQPQHF.